The 11 T cell receptor beta chains reported below all come from one sample, sequenced in a study of cytomegalovirus exposure and HLA in healthy donors. The PCR used 60 Vbeta and 13 Jbeta primers. TCRdb keeps only in-frame clones here, not all; method: immunoSEQ multiplex PCR. The sample carries about 220,000 clones, roughly 83% recorded once. Sequencing was performed on PBMCs. All receptors come from a boy aged 2 to 10 in good health and CMV-seronegative.

The chain joins TRBV19 to TRBJ1-1; D is ambiguous. Trimming pared 4 bases from V and 2 bases from J, leaving 8 bases between. CDR1 LNHDA and CDR2 SQIVND come from the germline V gene (reference sequence). There are 13 residues in the CDR3. The CDR3: CASSRSGNTEAFF. DNA for the CDR3: TGTGCCAGTAGTAGGTCAGGTAACACTGAAGCTTTCTTT.

This rearrangement joins TRBV7-9 to TRBJ1-5; D is unresolved. Germline-derived CDR1 and CDR2 are SEHNR and FQNEAQ (reference sequence). V lost 5 bases and J 4 bases, leaving 3 bases between the germline ends. The CDR3 has 11 residues. The CDR3 DNA is TGTGCCAGCAGCCAAAATCAGCCCCAGCATTTT. It encodes CASSQNQPQHF.

The rearrangement uses TRBV11-3 and TRBJ2-3; D gene ambiguous. The V gene's germline CDR1 is SGHNT and CDR2 YENEEA. The V and J ends lost 1 base and 0 bases respectively, with 8 bases between them. CDR3 length: 15 residues. The CDR3 DNA is TGTGCCAGCAGCTTAGGAGGCTCTAGCACAGATACGCAGTATTTT. Translated: CASSLGGSSTDTQYF.

The chain has TRBV5-4 and TRBJ2-3, with 7 positions matching TRBD1. V shed 3 bases and J 0 bases; nucleotides not matched to a gene: 4. The CDR3 runs 15 residues. The germline gives CDR1 SGHNT, CDR2 YYREEE (reference sequence). CDR3 protein: CASSSGGTSTDTQYF. For the CDR3, the DNA is TGTGCCAGCAGCTCAGGGGGTACTAGCACAGATACGCAGTATTTT.

This chain links TRBV9 with TRBJ1-2; D is unclear. Germline V CDR1 and CDR2: SGDLS, YYNGEE. V lost 0 bases and J lost 3, with 6 bases in between. CDR3 length equals 13 residues. This CDR3 is CASSVGADYGYTF. In nucleotides, the CDR3 is TGTGCCAGCAGCGTAGGGGCAGACTATGGCTACACCTTC.

The chain joins TRBV29-1 to TRBJ2-1; D gene ambiguous. Per the germline V gene, CDR1 is SQVTM and CDR2 is ANQGSEA. V was trimmed by 3 bases and J by 2 bases, leaving 11 bases between them. The CDR3 is 14 amino acids. The CDR3 DNA sequence: TGCAGCGTTGATGGGCGAAGGCCCTACAATGAGCAGTTCTTC. Translated, it gives CSVDGRRPYNEQFF.

V gene TRBV6-1 combines with J gene TRBJ1-2; D might be TRBD1 (6 bases). The V end lost 6 bases, the J end lost 8 bases, and 13 bases lay between the germline ends. Germline V gene lookup returns CDR1 MNHNS and CDR2 SASEGT. CDR3 size: 12 residues. CDR3 in DNA: TGTGCCAGCAGGGGGATGGACAGCGGCTACACCTTC. The encoded protein is CASRGMDSGYTF.

The chain couples TRBV5-1 to TRBJ2-1; 10 bases fit TRBD2. The CDR3 spans 15 residues. Germline V gene data show CDR1 as SGHRS and CDR2 as YFSETQ. V was pared by 0 bases and J by 9 bases, with 6 bases of the junction left unmatched. The CDR3 region is CASSLGLAGVFEQFF. CDR3 sequence (DNA): TGCGCCAGCAGCTTGGGCCTAGCGGGAGTGTTTGAGCAGTTCTTC.

This clone was seen only once. The rearrangement joins TRBV30 to TRBJ2-1; tentative D call: TRBD1 (5 bases). This CDR3 spans 12 amino acids. V gave up 2 bases and J gave up 9 bases, with 11 bases separating them. Per the germline V gene, CDR1 is GTSNPN and CDR2 is SVGIG (reference sequence). CDR3 residues: CAWSMGLGEQFF. The CDR3 nucleotides are TGTGCCTGGAGTATGGGGCTCGGTGAGCAGTTCTTC.

The chain recombines TRBV7-9 with TRBJ2-1; 14 bases fit TRBD2. Per germline, CDR1 SEHNR and CDR2 FQNEAQ (reference sequence). CDR3 size: 17 residues. J lost 0 bases, V lost 5 bases, and 3 bases had no gene match. The CDR3, as DNA: TGTGCCAGCAGCCCGGGACTAGCGGGGGACTCCTACAATGAGCAGTTCTTC. Its protein product is CASSPGLAGDSYNEQFF.

The chain links TRBV7-2 to TRBJ2-1, with 10 bases identical to TRBD1. The CDR3 length is 13 residues. V dropped 6 bases and J dropped 6; count of bases not matched to a gene: 2. The germline CDR1 and CDR2 sequences are SGHTA and FQGNSA. The CDR3 region is CASRTGGGNEQFF. In DNA form, the CDR3 reads TGTGCCAGCAGGACAGGGGGCGGCAATGAGCAGTTCTTC.